This TCR beta chain was profiled in a study of blood T cell repertoires in COVID-19 (dated by TCRdb to the early 2020s). With respect to the entire study: Samples from collaborators originated in the United States, Italy and Spain and spanned both the acute and convalescent phases of COVID-19. The prospective study material was composed of cDNA or gDNA derived from T cells, B-cell-depleted T cells, or PBMCs. Deeply sampled blood TCRbeta repertoires from subjects exposed to, actively infected with, or recovered from COVID-19 were included in the dataset. A freely available public database, intended as a resource for researchers studying the immune response to SARS-CoV-2, is where the repertoires were released. The samples were drawn from the first 160 participants of the ongoing ImmuneRACE study and from over a thousand subjects provided by 6 global collaborators. Sample metadata almost always included a de-identified subject ID, COVID-19 status, age in years and sex. Where HLA class I and class II types were available, the types were taken from metadata supplied by the sample provider, not from assay-based typing.

In Seattle, one collaborating source enrolled patients while the infection was active and tracked those patients longitudinally over the course of disease. Whole blood was collected in K2EDTA tubes by collaborating institutions according to the institutions' own protocols. Collaborator samples were shipped for TCRbeta analysis as frozen whole blood, isolated PBMCs, or DNA extracted from either sample type. About this clone: Its cognate antigen has yet to be identified. Qualities for individual bases were not recorded, and no much larger clone is one base off.

Broader findings and caveats from the paper: The amount of clinical and demographic metadata varied by source and participant and was provided uncurated.

TCRbeta CDR3 regions were amplified from genomic DNA by means of the immunoSEQ Assay, a bias-controlled multiplex PCR. In the original analysis: Nucleated cell counts per sample were estimated from amplification of reference gene primers within the assay. To quantify the absolute abundance of each unique TCRbeta CDR3 rearrangement, sequence reads were collapsed and filtered. For each sample, productive Simpson clonality was calculated as the square root of Simpson's diversity index over productive rearrangements. The table was pulled from immuneACCESS by TCRdb, which kept in-frame rearrangements only. Such tables lose some clones; where checked, under half of the loss comes from unresolved V genes, and the rest has no known cause. V and J calls and clone size follow that table, whereas D and trimming were derived from the DNA. The sample has 200,000 to 250,000 clones on record, around 90% of them singletons. Roughly 0.8% of the sample lies in the top ten.

V was cut back by 0 bases and J by 6 bases, leaving a gap of 12 bases between them. CDR1 and CDR2 (ENHRY, SYGVKD) derive from the germline V gene. The CDR3 sequence holds 15 residues, the cysteine and phenylalanine included. The CDR3 DNA has 45 bases and is translated from base 1. The sequenced sample was peripheral blood. The TCR originated in a man aged 25-45 years with COVID-19, enrolled during active disease. The rearrangement combines TRBV10-3 with TRBJ1-5; tentative D gene TRBD1, with 5 bases matching. The nucleotides read TGTGCCATCAGTGAGTCGGGGGGGTCGGGTCAGCCCCAGCATTTT. Its protein reads: CAISESGGSGQPQHF.